Listed here are 29 T cell receptor beta chains from one sample, sequenced in a study of regulatory T cells in long-lasting Graves disease. According to the study, TCR beta libraries were built with iRepertoire HTBI primers and CDR3-region Arm-PCR. TCRdb recomputed calls from the multiplex PCR reads with MiXCR, one row per CDR3 protein. The sample includes roughly 440,000 distinct CDR3 sequences, 16% of them seen just once. The time point here: newly diagnosed GD, antithyroid drugs for less than 3 months. Extracted RNA from PBMCs served as the source of the TCR library. This same sample was also part of a study on T cells in Graves' hyperthyroidism and ophthalmopathy.

The material was peripheral blood mononuclear cells (PBMCs), obtained at new diagnosis, from a patient treated with antithyroid drugs. The receptors here all came from a woman aged 18 to 35 with Graves disease.

The gene calls are TRBV5-1 and TRBJ1-2, with a possible D match to TRBD1 (6 bases). The V gene's germline CDR1 is SGHRS and CDR2 YFSETQ. This CDR3 is 18 amino acids long. V lost 2 bases and J lost 10, with 30 bases in between. The CDR3, as DNA: TGCGCCAGCAGCTTAAACCCAGGGGATCTCCTGCTCGTTATGGACTACACCTTC. This codes for CASSLNPGDLLLVMDYTF. The full variable domain, completed using reference TRBV5-1 and TRBJ1-2, is KAGVTQTPRYLIKTRGQQVTLSCSPISGHRSVSWYQQTPGQGLQFLFEYFSETQRNKGNFPGRFSGRQFSNSRSEMNVSTLELGDSALYLCASSLNPGDLLLVMDYTFGSGTRLTVV.

On this clonotype: This sequence may be a read error, since a much larger clone differs from it by one base. V usage is TRBV5-5 and J usage is TRBJ2-7; TRBD1 aligns across 9 bases. The V and J ends lost 1 base and 2 bases, in that order; junction bases with no gene match: 4. This CDR3 has 15 amino acids. Germline CDR1 SGHKS, CDR2 YYEKEE (reference sequence). Here the CDR3 DNA reads TGTGCCAGCAGCTTGAGACAGGGGGATGCCTACGAGCAGTACTTC. It yields the protein CASSLRQGDAYEQYF.

This clonotype was recorded many times. The CDR3 here is CASRGSGSKGEQYF. The CDR3 DNA is TGTGCCAGCAGAGGTAGCGGGAGTAAAGGCGAGCAGTACTTC. The gene calls are TRBV6-1 and TRBJ2-7; TRBD2 agrees at 9 bases. The length of the CDR3 is 14 residues. Losses at the gene ends were 6 bases for V and 6 bases for J; bases not matched to a gene: 9. The germline V gene encodes CDR1 MNHNS and CDR2 SASEGT.

This clonotype was seen ten or more times. The chain joins TRBV27 to TRBJ2-7, with 7 bases matching TRBD1. The CDR3 runs 13 residues. Trimming removed 5 bases from V and 5 bases from J; junction bases left unmatched: 6. Germline lookup yields CDR1 MNHEY and CDR2 SMNVEV (reference sequence). CDR3 sequence reads: CASSNRGGHEQYF. CDR3 DNA sequence: TGTGCCAGCAGTAACAGGGGTGGCCACGAGCAGTACTTC.

This clonotype was observed a few times. The V call is TRBV24-1, the J call TRBJ1-2, with TRBD1 as a possible D gene (5 bases). Per germline, CDR1 KGHDR and CDR2 SFDVKD. The CDR3 has 16 residues. The germline V and J ends were trimmed by 2 bases and 4 bases, with 16 bases remaining between them. CDR3 sequence: CATSDSRDPRGYGYTF. The DNA for the CDR3 is TGTGCCACCAGTGATTCCCGGGACCCCCGGGGCTATGGCTACACCTTC.

This sequence joins TRBV6-2 or TRBV6-3 and TRBJ1-4; maybe TRBD1 (6 bases). The germline V gene encodes CDR1 MNHEY and CDR2 SVGEGT. CDR3 size: 12 residues. Trimming cost V 4 bases and J 8 bases, with 8 bases left between them. The CDR3 is CASSWTAEKLFF. The CDR3 DNA follows: TGTGCCAGCAGTTGGACAGCCGAAAAACTGTTTTTT.

This clonotype appeared many times. The genes are TRBV12-3 or TRBV12-4 and TRBJ1-1, with 10 bases matching TRBD1. The trim removed 6 bases at V and 2 bases at J, leaving 3 bases unmatched. CDR3 length: 14 residues. The CDR3 nucleotides are TGTGCCAGCAGGGGGACAGGGGATAACACTGAAGCTTTCTTT. Its protein product is CASRGTGDNTEAFF.

This clonotype was picked up many times. The J gene is TRBJ2-5, the V gene TRBV20-1; possibly TRBD2 for D (5 bases). Trimming shortened V by 6 bases and J by 5 bases, and 19 bases separated the two germline ends. From germline, CDR1 is DFQATT and CDR2 SNEGSKA (reference sequence). The CDR3 runs 14 residues. Here the CDR3 reads CSAPSVGGRETQYF. CDR3 nucleotides: TGCAGTGCCCCGAGCGTCGGAGGTCGGGAGACCCAGTACTTC.

This clonotype has at least ten counts. The chain recombines TRBV7-9 with TRBJ1-1; no clear D gene. Germline CDR1 reads SEHNR; CDR2 reads FQNEAQ (reference sequence). The CDR3 runs 13 residues. Trimming took off 5 bases at V and 4 bases at J, with 11 bases between the two ends. The CDR3 DNA follows: TGTGCCAGCAGCCTCGTTTTAATCACTGAAGCTTTCTTT. Protein product: CASSLVLITEAFF.

This clonotype was detected a few times. The V and J genes are TRBV7-9 and TRBJ1-1; D not resolved. V lost 0 bases to trimming and J lost 7 bases, with 12 bases between them. CDR1 SEHNR and CDR2 FQNEAQ come from the germline V gene (reference sequence). The CDR3 is 14 amino acids. The CDR3: CASSLAREENEAFF. The CDR3 coding sequence is TGTGCCAGCAGCTTAGCACGGGAAGAAAATGAAGCTTTCTTT.

The chain employs TRBV6-1 and TRBJ2-6, with D maybe TRBD2 (5 bases). CDR3 length equals 14 residues. Germline assignment: CDR1 MNHNS and CDR2 SASEGT. With 7 bases removed from V and 0 bases from J, the gap between germline ends came to 7 bases. DNA for the CDR3: TGTGCCAGCATCGACTACTCTGGGGCCAACGTCCTGACTTTC. As protein: CASIDYSGANVLTF.

This clonotype was seen repeatedly, ten times or more. V usage is TRBV6-5 and J usage is TRBJ2-7, with 10 nucleotides matching TRBD2. Trimming cost V 4 bases and J 0 bases; bases outside gene matches: 6. CDR1 is MNHEY, CDR2 SVGAGI, per germline. The CDR3 extends over 16 amino acids. The DNA for the CDR3 is TGTGCCAGCAGTTTGACTAGCGGGCACAGCTCCTACGAGCAGTACTTC. It specifies CASSLTSGHSSYEQYF.

The chain employs TRBV6-2 or TRBV6-3 and TRBJ2-5; a weak D match, TRBD1 (7 bases). The CDR3 sequence is 17 residues long. The V and J ends lost 0 bases and 0 bases respectively, with 14 bases between them. Germline CDR1 MNHEY, CDR2 SVGEGT. CDR3 sequence (DNA): TGTGCCAGCAGTTACTCTCGTTCAGGGGGGAACCAAGAGACCCAGTACTTC. Translation gives CASSYSRSGGNQETQYF.

This chain links TRBV7-2 with TRBJ2-1; tentatively, D is TRBD2 (5 bases). V was cut by 5 bases and J by 4 bases, with 18 bases left in between. CDR1 and CDR2 (germline): SGHTA, FQGNSA. The CDR3 is 16 amino acids. CDR3 region: CASSEPGPGWYNEQFF. CDR3 nucleotide sequence: TGTGCCAGCAGCGAACCGGGTCCGGGGTGGTACAATGAGCAGTTCTTC.

In this sample, this clonotype turned up a few times. This chain's CDR3 is CASTADRVGTGELFF. The CDR3 DNA reads TGTGCCAGCACCGCAGACAGGGTCGGCACCGGGGAGCTGTTTTTT. V is TRBV6-1 and J is TRBJ2-2, with 7 bases identical to TRBD1. V gave up 7 bases and J gave up 4 bases; unmatched junction bases: 9. CDR1 and CDR2 from the germline V gene are MNHNS and SASEGT. The CDR3 spans 15 residues.

The V call is TRBV7-9, the J call TRBJ2-1; D remains unclear. V lost 1 base to trimming and J lost 2 bases, with 9 bases between them. This CDR3 is 15 amino acids long. Germline CDR1 is SEHNR and CDR2 is FQNEAQ (reference sequence). CDR3 sequence reads: CASSLESLAYNEQFF. DNA of the CDR3: TGTGCCAGCAGCTTAGAGTCCCTAGCCTACAATGAGCAGTTCTTC.

This clonotype was counted many times. This chain connects TRBV10-3 to TRBJ2-3; D ambiguous. Germline CDR1 ENHRY, CDR2 SYGVKD. V gave up 4 bases and J gave up 2 bases, with 10 bases separating them. CDR3 size: 14 residues. CDR3: CAISASRYTDTQYF. The DNA for the CDR3 is TGTGCCATCAGTGCCAGCCGCTACACAGATACGCAGTATTTT.

The table lists this clonotype with a few counts. V is TRBV5-8 and J is TRBJ2-5, with 7 bases lining up with TRBD1. V lost 0 bases and J lost 2; bases outside the gene matches: 10. This CDR3 is 17 amino acids long. From germline, CDR1 is SGHTS and CDR2 YDEGEE. CDR3 sequence: CASSLATGWAQQETQYF. CDR3 in DNA: TGTGCCAGCAGCTTGGCGACAGGGTGGGCCCAACAAGAGACCCAGTACTTC.

This clonotype came up a few times. J is TRBJ2-3 and V is TRBV29-1; no clear D. This CDR3 spans 13 amino acids. V was shortened by 3 bases and J by 3 bases, with 10 bases between the two germline ends. Germline values: CDR1 SQVTM, CDR2 ANQGSEA. The CDR3 region is CSVERGMTDTQYF. The CDR3 region has the DNA TGCAGCGTTGAGCGCGGTATGACAGATACGCAGTATTTT.

The gene calls are TRBV18 and TRBJ2-5; D gene unclear. V was trimmed by 3 bases and J by 5 bases, leaving 16 bases between them. The germline V gene has CDR1 KGHSH and CDR2 LQKENI. The CDR3 covers 15 residues. The CDR3 nucleotides are TGTGCCAGCTCACCGCGGAGCTTGCTGGAGGAGACCCAGTACTTC. Protein sequence: CASSPRSLLEETQYF.

This chain joins TRBV6-1 and TRBJ2-7, with 9 bases aligning to TRBD1. The CDR3 sequence is 13 residues long. Trimming at V came to 6 bases and at J to 3 bases, leaving 3 bases not matched to a gene. Germline lookup yields CDR1 MNHNS and CDR2 SASEGT. CDR3 sequence reads: CASRGTGIYEQYF. CDR3 in DNA: TGTGCCAGCAGGGGGACAGGGATCTACGAGCAGTACTTC.

This clonotype was detected ten times or more. The V and J genes are TRBV6-2 or TRBV6-3 and TRBJ2-1, with D unresolved. Germline CDR1 is MNHEY and CDR2 is SVGEGT. V lost 0 bases and J lost 6, with 18 bases in between. The CDR3 has 17 residues. For the CDR3, the DNA is TGTGCCAGCAGTTACTCGAATGTCGGCCGCCCCTTCAATGAGCAGTTCTTC. Translation gives CASSYSNVGRPFNEQFF.

The chain uses TRBV20-1 and TRBJ2-1; maybe TRBD1 (5 bases). This CDR3 is built from 13 residues. Germline V lookup: CDR1 DFQATT, CDR2 SNEGSKA (reference sequence). Trimming shortened V by 5 bases and J by 3 bases, and 11 bases separated the two germline ends. The CDR3 DNA reads TGCAGTGCTTCCCCCAGGGTCTACAATGAGCAGTTCTTC. This encodes CSASPRVYNEQFF.

This clonotype has a count of ten or more. J is TRBJ2-3 and V is TRBV11-3, with 10 bases matching TRBD2. Germline V gene data show CDR1 as SGHNT and CDR2 as YENEEA. The trim removed 2 bases at V and 8 bases at J, leaving 13 bases unmatched. The CDR3 runs to 17 residues. The CDR3 nucleotides read TGTGCCAGCAGCTTAAGGAACCTAGCGGGGGCATTAGGTACGCAGTATTTT. Translating it yields CASSLRNLAGALGTQYF.

Only a few counts were recorded for this clonotype. V gene TRBV7-9 combines with J gene TRBJ2-1; a weak D match, TRBD1 (5 bases). The V and J ends lost 6 bases and 0 bases respectively, with 15 bases between them. In germline, CDR1 is SEHNR, CDR2 FQNEAQ (reference sequence). The CDR3 has 16 amino acids. CDR3 residues: CASRYTGESSYNEQFF. In nucleotides, the CDR3 is TGTGCCAGCAGATATACAGGAGAAAGCTCCTACAATGAGCAGTTCTTC.

This rearrangement joins TRBV4-1 to TRBJ1-4; a weak D match, TRBD1 (5 bases). Looked up from germline, CDR1 is MGHRA and CDR2 is YSYEKL. Trimming stripped 5 bases from V and 7 bases from J, with 17 bases between. This CDR3 contains 15 residues. In DNA, the CDR3 is TGCGCCAGCAGCAGACGGGACTCCCAGTTTGAAAAACTGTTTTTT. Its protein is CASSRRDSQFEKLFF.

J is TRBJ2-1 and V is TRBV20-1; 13 nucleotides match TRBD2. Germline CDR1 is DFQATT and CDR2 is SNEGSKA (reference sequence). The CDR3 totals 15 residues. Trimming cost V 3 bases and J 10 bases; bases outside gene matches: 9. The CDR3 nucleotides read TGCAGTGCTAGCCAACTAGCGGGAGGGCCCTACGAGCAGTTCTTC. Translating it yields CSASQLAGGPYEQFF.

Comments on this clonotype: A read error may explain this, as a much larger clone is one base away. The chain couples TRBV18 to TRBJ2-5, with 10 bases fitting TRBD2. CDR1 and CDR2 from the germline V gene are KGHSH and LQKENI. The length of the CDR3 is 13 residues. The junction had 6 bases not matched to a gene; V was cut back by 3 bases and J by 11 bases. DNA of the CDR3: TGTGCCAGCTCACCGTCCACTAGCGGGAAGCAGTACTTC. Translating it yields CASSPSTSGKQYF.

This clonotype was detected a few times. The rearrangement uses TRBV30 and TRBJ1-5, with D maybe TRBD1 (5 bases). V dropped 0 bases and J dropped 3 bases, with 12 bases sitting between them. The CDR3 length is 15 residues. Germline V gene sequence: CDR1 GTSNPN, CDR2 SVGIG (reference sequence). The DNA of the CDR3 is TGTGCCTGGAGTGTACGGGGGGGGGTCAATCAGCCCCAGCATTTT. Translated, it gives CAWSVRGGVNQPQHF.